Below are 13 T cell receptor beta chains sequenced from a single sample in a study of glioma-infiltrating T cells after dendritic cell vaccination. The method was immunoSEQ multiplex PCR; TCRdb's version includes in-frame clones alone and lacks a portion of them. The sample holds tens of thousands of clones, about four fifths seen once. Time point in this sample: after dendritic cell vaccination, including at tumor progression/relapse. The specimen was blood, collected after dendritic cell vaccination. The source of these receptors is a human donor with glioblastoma.

The rearrangement uses TRBV5-4 and TRBJ2-5, with 9 bases matching TRBD1. V shed 4 bases and J 5 bases; nucleotides not matched to a gene: 9. The length of the CDR3 is 15 residues. CDR1 and CDR2 from the germline V gene are SGHNT and YYREEE (reference sequence). CDR3 loop: CASSGATGGGETQYF. For the CDR3, the DNA is TGTGCCAGCAGCGGGGCCACAGGGGGCGGTGAGACCCAGTACTTC.

This sequence joins TRBV9 and TRBJ2-2; 7 nucleotides match TRBD1. CDR3 length: 16 residues. Trimming at V came to 3 bases and at J to 5 bases, leaving 10 bases not matched to a gene. Germline CDR1 and CDR2: SGDLS and YYNGEE. The chain's CDR3 is CASSGGQARRTGELFF. The CDR3 DNA follows: TGTGCCAGCAGCGGCGGACAGGCGCGTAGGACCGGGGAGCTGTTTTTT.

This chain joins TRBV10-2 and TRBJ1-4, with TRBD1 identical over 7 bases. With 4 bases clipped from V and 5 bases from J, the junction kept 1 base outside the gene matches. Per germline, CDR1 WSHSY and CDR2 SAAADI. CDR3 length equals 13 residues. The CDR3 DNA reads as TGCGCCAGCAGTGTAGGGGGCAATGAAAAACTGTTTTTT. Amino acids: CASSVGGNEKLFF.

The V gene is TRBV27, the J gene TRBJ1-1, with D hard to call. The CDR3 spans 14 residues. Trimming removed 6 bases from V and 4 bases from J, with 15 bases in between. Germline loops: CDR1 MNHEY, CDR2 SMNVEV (reference sequence). The CDR3 region is CASSPRGMGTEAFF. The CDR3 DNA reads TGTGCCAGCAGCCCCAGAGGAATGGGCACTGAAGCTTTCTTT.

This chain links TRBV19 with TRBJ2-1, with 11 bases aligning to TRBD2. The CDR3 is 15 residues long. The junction had 5 bases not matched to a gene; V was cut back by 1 base and J by 9 bases. CDR1 LNHDA and CDR2 SQIVND come from the germline V gene (reference sequence). CDR3 amino acids: CASSIAASGGSEQFF. DNA of the CDR3: TGTGCCAGTAGTATAGCCGCTAGCGGGGGGAGTGAGCAGTTCTTC.

The chain recombines TRBV4-1 with TRBJ2-1; TRBD2 matches at 11 bases. The V gene end was trimmed by 3 bases and the J gene end by 7 bases; junction bases not matched to a gene: 8. The CDR3 contains 16 residues. Germline CDR1 is MGHRA and CDR2 is YSYEKL. CDR3 in amino acids: CASSHYSGGAMNEQFF. The CDR3 bases are TGCGCCAGCAGCCACTATAGCGGGGGGGCCATGAATGAGCAGTTCTTC.

The chain is built from TRBV5-1 and TRBJ2-1; TRBD2 aligns across 10 bases. CDR3 length equals 13 residues. Per germline, CDR1 SGHRS and CDR2 YFSETQ. V was pared by 7 bases and J by 4 bases, with 2 bases of the junction left unmatched. CDR3 coding DNA: TGCGCCAGCGAGCGGGGGGGTTACAATGAGCAGTTCTTC. Its protein product is CASERGGYNEQFF.

This clone was picked up a small number of times. The chain employs TRBV4-1 and TRBJ1-1, with TRBD1 matching over 10 bases. Unmatched junction bases numbered 12, after V lost 6 bases and J lost 5 bases. This CDR3 is built from 16 residues. Germline CDR1 MGHRA, CDR2 YSYEKL. CDR3 nucleotide sequence: TGCGCCAGCAGTCTCCGACAGGGGGCGTGGGGTACTGAAGCTTTCTTT. Protein sequence: CASSLRQGAWGTEAFF.

The rearrangement joins TRBV2 to TRBJ2-7; the D gene is possibly TRBD2 (6 bases). V dropped 6 bases and J dropped 6 bases, with 15 bases sitting between them. This CDR3 has 13 residues. The V gene's germline CDR1 is SNHLY and CDR2 FYNNEI. The CDR3 DNA is TGTGCCAGCAGAACGACTAGATTATCCGAGCAGTACTTC. It is translated as CASRTTRLSEQYF. The complete variable domain, with remaining parts taken from reference TRBV2 and TRBJ2-7, reads EPEVTQTPSHQVTQMGQEVILRCVPISNHLYFYWYRQILGQKVEFLVSFYNNEISEKSEIFDDQFSVERPDGSNFTLKIRSTKLEDSAMYFCASRTTRLSEQYFGPGTRLTVT.

The rearrangement joins TRBV27 to TRBJ1-4, with D perhaps matching TRBD1 (5 bases). V dropped 5 bases and J dropped 8 bases, with 15 bases sitting between them. The germline gives CDR1 MNHEY, CDR2 SMNVEV (reference sequence). This CDR3 comprises 14 residues. The CDR3 bases are TGTGCCAGCAGTGGTTCCGGGACTGCCGAAAAACTGTTTTTT. The encoded protein is CASSGSGTAEKLFF.

The chain has TRBV12-5 and TRBJ2-2; 7 bases map to TRBD1. Germline V gene data show CDR1 as LGHNT and CDR2 as FRNRAP. CDR3 length equals 17 residues. J lost 1 base, V lost 6 bases, and 11 bases had no gene match. CDR3 DNA sequence: TGTGCTAGTGGCCGATCTCCGAGACAGGGGAACACCGGGGAGCTGTTTTTT. Its translation is CASGRSPRQGNTGELFF.

This chain links TRBV19 with TRBJ1-3; 8 bases align to TRBD1. V was pared by 5 bases and J by 3 bases, with 3 bases of the junction left unmatched. CDR1 is LNHDA, CDR2 SQIVND, per germline (reference sequence). The CDR3 is 14 residues long. The CDR3 sequence: CASSVTGVGNTIYF. The DNA for the CDR3 is TGTGCCAGTAGTGTGACAGGGGTTGGAAACACCATATATTTT.

This CDR3 reads CASSPIGTGGTEAFF. The CDR3 nucleotides read TGTGCCAGCAGTCCAATAGGGACAGGGGGCACTGAAGCTTTCTTT. V gene TRBV27 combines with J gene TRBJ1-1, with 11 bases fitting TRBD1. The CDR3 length is 15 residues. J was trimmed by 4 bases and V by 5 bases; bases with no gene match: 6. Per germline, CDR1 MNHEY and CDR2 SMNVEV (reference sequence).